The 10 T cell receptor beta chains below come from one sample, sequenced in a study of tumor-infiltrating lymphocytes in primary liver carcinoma. A primer in the constant region served to generate TCR beta cDNA from approximately 500 ng of total RNA. Slightly modified ARM-PCR with three nested multiplex PCR rounds yielded TCR beta libraries. Running around 9 cycles apiece, the first two PCR rounds relied on TRBV1-TRBV30 forward primers together with a C-beta reverse primer. TCRdb recomputed calls from the multiplex PCR reads with MiXCR, one row per CDR3 protein. The sample carries almost 200,000 distinct CDR3 sequences, 65% recorded once. Unsorted whole blood yielded the blood RNA, and germline DNA was also extracted. Sequenced material: peripheral blood. These receptors all come from a woman aged 60-70 years with primary liver carcinoma and hepatitis B virus infection.

Remarks on this clonotype: One end of the junction is discordant with germline, which a read error may explain. J is TRBJ2-7 and V is TRBV7-9; D is possibly TRBD1 (6 bases). The CDR3 has 17 residues. Germline assignment: CDR1 SEHNR and CDR2 FQNEAQ (reference sequence). Written as DNA, the CDR3 is TGTGCCAGCAGCTTAATCGACGGGACATCGGGCTCCTATGAGCAGTACTTC. Encoded protein: CASSLIDGTSGSYEQYF. The variable domain in full, completed from reference TRBV7-9 and TRBJ2-7, reads DTGVSQNPRHKITKRGQNVTFRCDPISEHNRLYWYRQTLGQGPEFLTYFQNEAQLEKSRLLSDRFSAERPKGSFSTLEIQRTEQGDSAMYLCASSLIDGTSGSYEQYFGPGTRLTVT.

For this clonotype: The CDR3 carries no conserved terminal phenylalanine or tryptophan, so it likely arises from a read error. V and J are TRBV12-5 and TRBJ2-7; a weak D match, TRBD2 (5 bases). The CDR3 is made up of 14 amino acids. CDR1 is LGHNT, CDR2 FRNRAP, per germline. The CDR3 sequence: CTSGMGYPSYEQYL. CDR3 nucleotides: TGTACTAGTGGTATGGGATACCCCTCCTACGAGCAGTACCTC.

The sample holds many counts of this clonotype. The V gene is TRBV10-3, the J gene TRBJ1-2; 8 positions agree with TRBD1. V shed 2 bases and J 4 bases; nucleotides not matched to a gene: 15. Per the germline V gene, CDR1 is ENHRY and CDR2 is SYGVKD. The CDR3 contains 18 residues. The CDR3 nucleotides read TGTGCCATCAGTGAGGTCCCCAGCTGGGACAGGCGCTCCTATGGCTACACCTTC. Translating gives CAISEVPSWDRRSYGYTF.

This clonotype has a count of ten or more. The rearrangement uses TRBV6-6 and TRBJ2-2; TRBD1 matches at 7 bases. This CDR3 is 16 amino acids long. CDR1 and CDR2 (germline): MNHNY, SVGAGI (reference sequence). V was clipped by 1 base and J by 2 bases; unmatched bases: 4. CDR3 in DNA: TGTGCCAGCAGTTACTTAGGGACAGCCAACACCGGGGAGCTGTTTTTT. Its protein is CASSYLGTANTGELFF.

A word on this clonotype: Lacking the conserved final phenylalanine or tryptophan, this CDR3 likely reflects a read error. V gene TRBV6-1 combines with J gene TRBJ1-5, with D possibly being TRBD1 (5 bases). The CDR3 covers 12 residues. CDR1 MNHNS and CDR2 SASEGT come from the germline V gene. The CDR3 nucleotides are TGTGTCAGCAGGGACCTGACTAAGCCCCAGCATTCT. This gives the protein CVSRDLTKPQHS.

For this clonotype: This sequence may be a read error, since a much larger clone differs from it by one base. The chain couples TRBV6-6 to TRBJ1-3; 7 nucleotides agree with TRBD1. The length of the CDR3 is 17 residues. Germline CDR1 is MNHNY and CDR2 is SVGAGI (reference sequence). Trimming removed 5 bases from V and 3 bases from J; junction bases left unmatched: 13. The CDR3 DNA sequence: TGTGCCAGCAGTATACGACAGGGTATTGGTGGTGGAAACACCATATATTTT. This translates into CASSIRQGIGGGNTIYF.

The V and J genes are TRBV7-9 and TRBJ1-1, with D unclear. The V gene lost 5 bases and the J gene lost 1 base, with 8 bases spanning the gap. Germline V gene lookup returns CDR1 SEHNR and CDR2 FQNEAQ (reference sequence). The CDR3 extends over 13 amino acids. CDR3 loop: CASSTVTNTEAFF. CDR3 coding DNA: TGTGCCAGCAGCACCGTCACGAACACTGAAGCTTTCTTT.

This clonotype has a count of ten or more. The V and J genes are TRBV4-2 and TRBJ2-7; TRBD2 matches 9 bases. After removal of 0 bases from V and 4 bases from J, the junction contained 4 bases not matched to a gene. There are 15 residues in the CDR3. Germline V lookup: CDR1 LGHNA, CDR2 YNFKEQ. This CDR3 reads CASSQEAGGQYEQYF. CDR3 nucleotide sequence: TGTGCCAGCAGCCAAGAGGCGGGAGGGCAGTACGAGCAGTACTTC.

The rearrangement joins TRBV5-1 to TRBJ2-5, with 7 bases lining up with TRBD2. J gave up 2 bases and V 4 bases, and 11 bases lay outside the gene matches. This CDR3 region has 16 residues. The germline gives CDR1 SGHRS, CDR2 YFSETQ. CDR3 residues: CASSRSGVGPQETQYF. CDR3 DNA sequence: TGCGCCAGCAGCCGAAGCGGGGTAGGACCTCAAGAGACCCAGTACTTC.

The chain employs TRBV28 and TRBJ1-6; tentative D call: TRBD1 (5 bases). Germline V gives CDR1 MDHEN, CDR2 SYDVKM. This CDR3 is 15 amino acids long. With 2 bases removed from V and 2 bases from J, the gap between germline ends came to 7 bases. In nucleotides, the CDR3 is TGTGCCAGCAGTTTAGGCAGGGCCTATAATTCACCCCTCCACTTT. This codes for CASSLGRAYNSPLHF.